The 6 T cell receptor beta chains in this list originate from one sample, sequenced in a study of Graves' ophthalmopathy and Graves' hyperthyroidism. The sequenced template was RNA, covering the TCR beta CDR3 region. HTBI-primed RT-PCR formed the first round, and a multiplex PCR formed the second. TCRdb re-called the multiplex PCR reads through MiXCR, storing one row per CDR3 protein. The sample lists about 740,000 distinct CDR3 sequences, 35% to 50% occurring once. Sequences were obtained from peripheral blood. The receptors were gathered from an adult man with Graves' ophthalmopathy.

This chain joins TRBV6-1 and TRBJ2-2; tentative D call: TRBD1 (6 bases). Looked up from germline, CDR1 is MNHNS and CDR2 is SASEGT. V shed 7 bases and J shed 5 bases, with 14 bases lying between them. The CDR3 spans 14 residues. CDR3 nucleotides: TGTGCCAGCACGGGACATCACTCAACCGGGGAGCTGTTTTTT. Protein sequence: CASTGHHSTGELFF.

This clonotype was detected a few times. This chain uses TRBV25-1 with TRBJ1-4; a possible D gene is TRBD1 (5 bases). This CDR3 is built from 14 residues. The V and J ends lost 5 bases and 8 bases respectively, with 15 bases between them. CDR1 and CDR2 (germline): MGHDK, SYGVNS. The CDR3: CASSRPGPREKLFF. The CDR3 bases are TGTGCCAGCAGTCGTCCGGGACCGAGAGAAAAACTGTTTTTT.

This clonotype was detected ten times or more. CDR3 bases: TGTGCCAGCAGAGCGGGGCCCTACGAGCAGTACTTC. It yields the protein CASRAGPYEQYF. The V and J genes are TRBV25-1 and TRBJ2-7; TRBD2 matches 7 bases. V lost 6 bases to trimming and J lost 2 bases; unmatched junction nucleotides: 1. The CDR3 has 12 residues. CDR1 is MGHDK and CDR2 is SYGVNS in the germline V gene.

This clonotype occurred a few times. The gene calls are TRBV7-2 and TRBJ1-1; maybe TRBD1 (6 bases). Germline-derived CDR1 and CDR2 are SGHTA and FQGNSA. The CDR3 extends over 15 amino acids. Trimming pared 4 bases from V and 5 bases from J, leaving 17 bases between. CDR3 residues: CASSSSATGTTEAFF. DNA for the CDR3: TGTGCCAGCAGCTCCTCGGCTACAGGGACTACTGAAGCTTTCTTT. Full variable domain (outside the CDR3, taken from reference TRBV7-2 and TRBJ1-1): GAGVSQSPSNKVTEKGKDVELRCDPISGHTALYWYRQSLGQGLEFLIYFQGNSAPDKSGLPSDRFSAERTGGSVSTLTIQRTQQEDSAVYLCASSSSATGTTEAFFGQGTRLTVV.

This clonotype was picked up a small number of times. The J gene is TRBJ2-2, the V gene TRBV7-2; the D gene could be TRBD1 or TRBD2 (6 bases each). Trimming took 0 bases from V and 7 from J, leaving 12 bases between them. Germline CDR1 reads SGHTA; CDR2 reads FQGNSA. This CDR3 region has 15 residues. The CDR3 bases are TGTGCCAGCAGCTTAGCACCCAGGGGAGGCGGGGAGCTGTTTTTT. It encodes CASSLAPRGGGELFF.

This clonotype has more than one count but fewer than ten. V usage is TRBV20-1 and J usage is TRBJ2-5, with D possibly TRBD1 on 5 matching bases. Trimming removed 6 bases from V and 7 bases from J, with 21 bases in between. Per the germline V gene, CDR1 is DFQATT and CDR2 is SNEGSKA (reference sequence). The CDR3 has 14 amino acids. The CDR3: CSAPRRQSQGTQYF. The CDR3 nucleotides read TGCAGTGCCCCCAGACGGCAGAGCCAGGGGACCCAGTACTTC.